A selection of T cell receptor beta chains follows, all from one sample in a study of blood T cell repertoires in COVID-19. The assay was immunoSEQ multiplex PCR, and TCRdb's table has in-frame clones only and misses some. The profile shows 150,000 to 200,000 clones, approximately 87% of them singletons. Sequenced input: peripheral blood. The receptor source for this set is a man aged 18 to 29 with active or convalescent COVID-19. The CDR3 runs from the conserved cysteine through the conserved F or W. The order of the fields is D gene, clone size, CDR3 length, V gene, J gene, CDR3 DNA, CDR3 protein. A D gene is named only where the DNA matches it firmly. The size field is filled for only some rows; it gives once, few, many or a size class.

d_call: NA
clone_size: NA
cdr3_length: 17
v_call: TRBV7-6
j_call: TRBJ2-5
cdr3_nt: TGTGCCAGCAGCGTCAATTTGGGGCAGGCGCCCGGAGAGACCCAGTACTTC
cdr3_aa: CASSVNLGQAPGETQYF

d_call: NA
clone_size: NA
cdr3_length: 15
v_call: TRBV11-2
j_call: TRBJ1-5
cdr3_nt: TGTGCCAGCAGCTTTTATGCAGGGTCTGATCAGCCCCAGCATTTT
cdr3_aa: CASSFYAGSDQPQHF

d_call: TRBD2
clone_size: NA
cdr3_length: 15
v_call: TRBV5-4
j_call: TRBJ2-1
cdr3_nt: TGTGCCAGCAGCTTTGGAGGACTAGCAGGACTTGAGCAGTTCTTC
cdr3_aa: CASSFGGLAGLEQFF

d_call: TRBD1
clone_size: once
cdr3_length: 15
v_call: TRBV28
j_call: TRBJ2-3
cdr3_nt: TGTGCCAGCAGCGAGCCGGGACAGAGCACAGATACGCAGTATTTT
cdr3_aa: CASSEPGQSTDTQYF

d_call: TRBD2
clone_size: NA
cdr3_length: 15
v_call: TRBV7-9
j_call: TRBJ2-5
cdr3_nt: TGTGCCAGCAGGTTAGCGGGGGAGGATCAAGAGACCCAGTACTTC
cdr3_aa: CASRLAGEDQETQYF

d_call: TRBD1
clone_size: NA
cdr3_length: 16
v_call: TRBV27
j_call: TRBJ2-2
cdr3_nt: TGTGCCAGCAGTCTCATTGGGACAGGGGGCACCGGGGAGCTGTTTTTT
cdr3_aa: CASSLIGTGGTGELFF

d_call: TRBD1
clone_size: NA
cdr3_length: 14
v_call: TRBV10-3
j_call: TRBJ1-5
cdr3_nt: TGTGCCATCAGTGACGACAGGGGCTATCAGCCCCAGCATTTT
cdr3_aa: CAISDDRGYQPQHF

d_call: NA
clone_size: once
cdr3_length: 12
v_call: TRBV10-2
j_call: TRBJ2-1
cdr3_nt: TGCGCCAGTACTAGTGTCTACAATGAGCAGTTCTTC
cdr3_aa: CASTSVYNEQFF

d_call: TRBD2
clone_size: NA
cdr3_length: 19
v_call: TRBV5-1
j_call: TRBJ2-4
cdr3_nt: TGCGCCAGCAGCTTGGGACTAGCGGGGGAAAAATTAGCCAAAAACATTCAGTACTTC
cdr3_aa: CASSLGLAGEKLAKNIQYF

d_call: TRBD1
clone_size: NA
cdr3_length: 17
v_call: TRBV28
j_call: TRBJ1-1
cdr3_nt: TGTGCCAGCAAATTGAGGGACAGGGGTAGGAGGGACACTGAAGCTTTCTTT
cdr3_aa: CASKLRDRGRRDTEAFF

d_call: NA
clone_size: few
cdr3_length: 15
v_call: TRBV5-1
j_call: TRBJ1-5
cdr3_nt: TGCGCCAGCAGCTTGTCCGGGATTCTCAATCAGCCCCAGCATTTT
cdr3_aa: CASSLSGILNQPQHF

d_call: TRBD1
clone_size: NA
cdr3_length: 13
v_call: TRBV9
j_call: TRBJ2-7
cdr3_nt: TGTGCCAGCAGCGCCCTGACAGGGACGGAGCAGTACTTC
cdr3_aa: CASSALTGTEQYF

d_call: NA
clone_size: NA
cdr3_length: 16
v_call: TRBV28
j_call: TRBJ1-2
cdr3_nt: TGTGCCAGCAGACTAAGCTCTGCAATCTACAGGGATGGCTACACCTTC
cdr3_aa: CASRLSSAIYRDGYTF

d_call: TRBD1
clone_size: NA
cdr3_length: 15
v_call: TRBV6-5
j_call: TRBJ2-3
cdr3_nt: TGTGCCAGCGAAAGCAGGGGGCATAAAACAGATACGCAGTATTTT
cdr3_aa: CASESRGHKTDTQYF

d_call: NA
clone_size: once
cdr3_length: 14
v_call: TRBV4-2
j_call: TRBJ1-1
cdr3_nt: TGTGCCAGCAGCCAGGCGGGCCCTGGCGCTGAAGCTTTCTTT
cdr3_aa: CASSQAGPGAEAFF

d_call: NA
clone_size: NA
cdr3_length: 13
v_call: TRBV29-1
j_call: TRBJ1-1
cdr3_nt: TGCAGCGTTGATTTGGCCTCGAACACTGAAGCTTTCTTT
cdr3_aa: CSVDLASNTEAFF

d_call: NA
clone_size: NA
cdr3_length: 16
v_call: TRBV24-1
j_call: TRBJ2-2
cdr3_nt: TGTGCCACCAGTGATTTGGGGGGCGCGAACACCGGGGAGCTGTTTTTT
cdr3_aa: CATSDLGGANTGELFF

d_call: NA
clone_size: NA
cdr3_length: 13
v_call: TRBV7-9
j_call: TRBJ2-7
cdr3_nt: TGTGCCAGCAGCTTAGGACAGCCCTACGAGCAGTACTTC
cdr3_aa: CASSLGQPYEQYF

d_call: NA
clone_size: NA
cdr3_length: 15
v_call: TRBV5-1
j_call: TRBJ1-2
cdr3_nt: TGCGCCAGCAGCTTGGTATCAGGGCTCAACTATGGCTACACCTTC
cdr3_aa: CASSLVSGLNYGYTF

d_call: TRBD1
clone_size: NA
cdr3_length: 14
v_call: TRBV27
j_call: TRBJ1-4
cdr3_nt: TGTGCCAGCAGTTACGAACAGGGGCATGAAAAACTGTTTTTT
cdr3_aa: CASSYEQGHEKLFF

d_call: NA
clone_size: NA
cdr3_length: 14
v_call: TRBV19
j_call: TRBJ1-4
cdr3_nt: TGTGCCAGTAGTACAACAGTTGTAAATGAAAAACTGTTTTTT
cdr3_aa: CASSTTVVNEKLFF

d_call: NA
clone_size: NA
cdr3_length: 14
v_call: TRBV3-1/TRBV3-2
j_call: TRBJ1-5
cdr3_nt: TGTGCCAGCAGCCAAGGGGCAGGGGTCCAGCCCCAGCATTTT
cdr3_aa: CASSQGAGVQPQHF

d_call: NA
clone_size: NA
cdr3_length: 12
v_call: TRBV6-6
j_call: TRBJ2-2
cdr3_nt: TGTGCCAGCGTCATACTTCCCGGGGAGCTGTTTTTT
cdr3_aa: CASVILPGELFF

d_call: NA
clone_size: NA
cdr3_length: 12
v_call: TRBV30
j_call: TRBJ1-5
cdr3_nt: TGTGCCTGGAACTGGGGCGATCAGCCCCAGCATTTT
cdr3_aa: CAWNWGDQPQHF

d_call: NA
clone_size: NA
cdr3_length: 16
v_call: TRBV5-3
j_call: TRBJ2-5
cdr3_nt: TGTGCCAGAAGCCGGCCGAGACTCTGGGGCGGAGAGACCCAGTACTTC
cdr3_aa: CARSRPRLWGGETQYF

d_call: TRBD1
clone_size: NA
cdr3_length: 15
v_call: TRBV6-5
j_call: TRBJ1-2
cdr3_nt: TGTGCCAGCATCCCATCAGGGGGCAGTGGTGGTGGCTACACCTTC
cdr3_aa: CASIPSGGSGGGYTF

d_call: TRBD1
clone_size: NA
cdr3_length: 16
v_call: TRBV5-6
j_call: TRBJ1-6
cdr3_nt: TGTGCCAGCAGCCCCGGACAGGGGATGTATAATTCACCCCTCCACTTT
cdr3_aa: CASSPGQGMYNSPLHF

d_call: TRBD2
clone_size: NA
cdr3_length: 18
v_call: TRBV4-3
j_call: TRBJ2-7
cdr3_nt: TGCGCCAGCAGCCGATTTCTAGCGGGAGGTAGCGGGGCATACGAGCAGTACTTC
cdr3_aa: CASSRFLAGGSGAYEQYF

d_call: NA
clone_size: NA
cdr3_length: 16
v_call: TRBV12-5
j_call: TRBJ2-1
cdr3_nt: TGTGCTAGTGGACCCCGGGGAGTCTCAGCCTACAATGAGCAGTTCTTC
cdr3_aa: CASGPRGVSAYNEQFF

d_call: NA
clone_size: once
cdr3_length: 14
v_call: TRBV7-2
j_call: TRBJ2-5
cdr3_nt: TGTGCCAGCAGCTTAAGGACAGTTCAAGAGACCCAGTACTTC
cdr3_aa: CASSLRTVQETQYF

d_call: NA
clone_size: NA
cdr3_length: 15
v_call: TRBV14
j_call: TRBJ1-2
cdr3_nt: TGTGCCAGCAGCCAAGTTGGTGGACTCGTCCATGGCTACACCTTC
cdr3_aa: CASSQVGGLVHGYTF

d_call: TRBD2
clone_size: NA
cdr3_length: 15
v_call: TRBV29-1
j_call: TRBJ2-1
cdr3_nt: TGCAGCGTTGAACCCCTAGCGGCAAACTACAATGAGCAGTTCTTC
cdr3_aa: CSVEPLAANYNEQFF

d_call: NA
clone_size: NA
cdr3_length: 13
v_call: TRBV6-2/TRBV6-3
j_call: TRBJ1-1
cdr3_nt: TGTGCCAGCAGTTACTCGATCCGGGGTGAAGCTTTCTTT
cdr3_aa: CASSYSIRGEAFF

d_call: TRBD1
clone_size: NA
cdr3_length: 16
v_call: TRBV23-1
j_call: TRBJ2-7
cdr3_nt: TGCGCCAGCAGTCAACCGGACAGGGGTCATCGGTACGAGCAGTACTTC
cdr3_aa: CASSQPDRGHRYEQYF

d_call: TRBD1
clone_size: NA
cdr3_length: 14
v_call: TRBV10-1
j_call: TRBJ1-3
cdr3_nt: TGCGCCAGCGCTGCCGGGACAGGGTGGGACACCATATATTTT
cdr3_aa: CASAAGTGWDTIYF

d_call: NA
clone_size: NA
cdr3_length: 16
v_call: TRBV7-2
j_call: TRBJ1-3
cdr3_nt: TGTGCCAGCAGCACGAGGAGGGCGGGGACTGGAAACACCATATATTTT
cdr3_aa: CASSTRRAGTGNTIYF

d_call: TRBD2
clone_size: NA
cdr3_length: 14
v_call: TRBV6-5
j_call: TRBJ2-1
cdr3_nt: TGTGCCAGCAGCCCCGGGACTAATGGTGTTGAGCGGTTCTTC
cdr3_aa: CASSPGTNGVERFF

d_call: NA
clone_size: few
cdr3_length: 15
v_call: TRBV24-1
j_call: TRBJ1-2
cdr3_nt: TGTGCCACCAGACAGGGAGATTTAGCTAACTATGGCTACACCTTC
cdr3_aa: CATRQGDLANYGYTF

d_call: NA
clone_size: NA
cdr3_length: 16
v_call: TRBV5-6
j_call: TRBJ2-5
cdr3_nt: TGTGCCAGCAGCTTGTGGTCCAGGTCCAACCTGGAGACCCAGTACTTC
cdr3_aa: CASSLWSRSNLETQYF

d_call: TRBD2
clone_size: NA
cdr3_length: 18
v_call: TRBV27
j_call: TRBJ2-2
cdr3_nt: TGTGCCAGCCCCACATACAAGCCACCGGGACTAGCAACCGGGGAGCTGTTTTTT
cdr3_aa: CASPTYKPPGLATGELFF

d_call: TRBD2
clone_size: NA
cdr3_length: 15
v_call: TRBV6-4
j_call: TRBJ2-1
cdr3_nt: TGTGCCAGCTCCGCGGTTAGCGGGGGGTACAATGAGCAGTTCTTC
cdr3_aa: CASSAVSGGYNEQFF

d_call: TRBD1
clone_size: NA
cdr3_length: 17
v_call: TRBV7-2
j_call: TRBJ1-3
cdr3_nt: TGTGCCAGCAGCTTATCGACAGGGGGCTACTCTGGAAACACCATATATTTT
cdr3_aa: CASSLSTGGYSGNTIYF

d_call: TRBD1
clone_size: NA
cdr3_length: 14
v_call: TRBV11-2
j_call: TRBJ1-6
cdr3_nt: TGTGCCAGCGGGGGGGGGACAGGGTCAACACCCCTCCACTTT
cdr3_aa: CASGGGTGSTPLHF

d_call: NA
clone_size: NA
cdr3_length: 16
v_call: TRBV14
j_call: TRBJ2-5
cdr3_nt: TGTGCCAGCAGCCAAGGCCTAACTAGAAGTGGAGAGACCCAGTACTTC
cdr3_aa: CASSQGLTRSGETQYF

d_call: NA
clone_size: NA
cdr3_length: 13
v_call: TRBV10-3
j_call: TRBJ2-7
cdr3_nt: TGTGCCATCAGTGATAGCGGCGCCTACGAGCAGTACTTC
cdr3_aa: CAISDSGAYEQYF

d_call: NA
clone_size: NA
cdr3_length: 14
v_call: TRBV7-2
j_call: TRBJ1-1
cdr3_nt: TGTGCCAGCAGCTTACGGAGGGGAGGCACTGAAGCTTTCTTT
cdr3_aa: CASSLRRGGTEAFF

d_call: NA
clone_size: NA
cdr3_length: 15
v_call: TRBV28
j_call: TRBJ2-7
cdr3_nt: TGTGCCAGCAGTTTATTACGGACAGAAAACTACGAGCAGTACTTC
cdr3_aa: CASSLLRTENYEQYF

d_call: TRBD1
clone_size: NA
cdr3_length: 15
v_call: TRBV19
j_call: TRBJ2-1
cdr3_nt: TGTGCCAGTACCTCCGGGACAGCCGAAGGCAATGAGCAGTTCTTC
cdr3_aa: CASTSGTAEGNEQFF

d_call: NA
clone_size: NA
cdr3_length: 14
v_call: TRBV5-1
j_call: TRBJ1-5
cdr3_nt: TGCGCCAGCAGCTTGGAGGGCGGGAATCAGCCCCAGCATTTT
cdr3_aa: CASSLEGGNQPQHF

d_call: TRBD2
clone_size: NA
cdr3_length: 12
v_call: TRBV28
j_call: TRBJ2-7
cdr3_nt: TGTGCCAGCAGCCAGGGACTATACGAGCAGTACTTC
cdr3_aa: CASSQGLYEQYF

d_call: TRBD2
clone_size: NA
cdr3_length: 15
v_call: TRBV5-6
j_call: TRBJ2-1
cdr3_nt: TGTGCCAGCAGCCCCGGGACTAGCGGATACAATGAGCAGTTCTTC
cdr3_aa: CASSPGTSGYNEQFF